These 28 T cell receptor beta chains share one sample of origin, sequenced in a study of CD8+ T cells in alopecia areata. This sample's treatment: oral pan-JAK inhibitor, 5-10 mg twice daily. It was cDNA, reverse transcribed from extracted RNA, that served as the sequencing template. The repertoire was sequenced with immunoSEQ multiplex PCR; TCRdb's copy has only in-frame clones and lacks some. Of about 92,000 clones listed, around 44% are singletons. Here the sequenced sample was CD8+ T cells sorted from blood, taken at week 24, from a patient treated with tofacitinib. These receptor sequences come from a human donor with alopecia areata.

The CDR3: CASSQTSGSTGELFF. The CDR3 nucleotides are TGTGCCAGCAGCCAAACTAGCGGTAGCACCGGGGAGCTGTTTTTT. The chain combines TRBV4-2 with TRBJ2-2, with TRBD2 identical over 8 bases. The CDR3 has 15 amino acids. Trimming removed 2 bases from V and 4 bases from J; junction bases left unmatched: 3. Germline values: CDR1 LGHNA, CDR2 YNFKEQ.

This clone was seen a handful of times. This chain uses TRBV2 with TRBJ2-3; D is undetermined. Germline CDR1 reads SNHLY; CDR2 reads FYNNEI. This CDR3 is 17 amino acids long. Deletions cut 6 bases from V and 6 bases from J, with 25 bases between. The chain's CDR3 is CASRNPEIILEMDTQYF. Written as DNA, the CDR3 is TGTGCCAGCAGAAATCCGGAGATTATATTGGAGATGGATACGCAGTATTTT.

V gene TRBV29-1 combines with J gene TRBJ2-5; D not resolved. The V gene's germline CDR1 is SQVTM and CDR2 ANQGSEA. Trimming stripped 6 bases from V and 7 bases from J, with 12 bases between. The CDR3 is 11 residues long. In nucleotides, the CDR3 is TGCAGCGTCTACACCAAGGGGACCCAGTACTTC. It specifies CSVYTKGTQYF.

CDR3 sequence reads: CASSPTGGGPSYNEQFF. CDR3 nucleotide sequence: TGCGCCAGCAGCCCTACAGGGGGGGGACCCTCCTACAATGAGCAGTTCTTC. The V call is TRBV5-1, the J call TRBJ2-1; possible D gene TRBD1, 8 bases. CDR1 is SGHRS and CDR2 is YFSETQ in the germline V gene. The CDR3 runs to 17 residues. Trimming removed 4 bases at V and 0 bases at J, with 17 bases between.

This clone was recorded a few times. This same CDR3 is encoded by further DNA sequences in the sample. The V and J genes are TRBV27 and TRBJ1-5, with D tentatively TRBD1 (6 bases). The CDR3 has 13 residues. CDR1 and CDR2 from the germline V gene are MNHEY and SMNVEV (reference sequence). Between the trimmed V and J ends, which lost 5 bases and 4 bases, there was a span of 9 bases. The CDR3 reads CASSGRGNQPQHF. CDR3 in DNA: TGTGCCAGCAGTGGGAGGGGGAATCAGCCCCAGCATTTT.

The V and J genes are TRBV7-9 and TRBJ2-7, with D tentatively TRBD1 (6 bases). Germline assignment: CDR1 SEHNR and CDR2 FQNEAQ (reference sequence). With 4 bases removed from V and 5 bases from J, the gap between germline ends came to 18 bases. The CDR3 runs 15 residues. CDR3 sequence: CASSSRDTTVHEQYF. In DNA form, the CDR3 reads TGTGCCAGCAGCTCCCGGGACACGACCGTCCACGAGCAGTACTTC.

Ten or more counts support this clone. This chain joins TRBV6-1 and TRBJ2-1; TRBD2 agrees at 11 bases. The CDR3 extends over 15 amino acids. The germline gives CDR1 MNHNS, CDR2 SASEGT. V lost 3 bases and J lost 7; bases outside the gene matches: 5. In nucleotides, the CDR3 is TGTGCCAGCAGTGAGTATACTAGCGGGGGAAATGAGCAGTTCTTC. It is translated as CASSEYTSGGNEQFF.

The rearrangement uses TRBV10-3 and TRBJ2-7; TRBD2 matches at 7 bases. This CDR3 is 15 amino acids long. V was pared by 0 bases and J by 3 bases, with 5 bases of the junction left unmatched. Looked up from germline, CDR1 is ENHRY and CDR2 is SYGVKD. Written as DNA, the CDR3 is TGTGCCATCAGTGAGTCCCATGGGAGGGACTACGAGCAGTACTTC. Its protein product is CAISESHGRDYEQYF.

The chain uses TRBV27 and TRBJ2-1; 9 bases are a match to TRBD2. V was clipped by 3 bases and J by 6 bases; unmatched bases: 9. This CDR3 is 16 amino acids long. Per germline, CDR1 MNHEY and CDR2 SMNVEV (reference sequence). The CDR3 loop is CASSFEGGRAINEQFF. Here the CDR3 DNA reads TGTGCCAGCAGTTTCGAAGGCGGGAGGGCCATCAATGAGCAGTTCTTC.

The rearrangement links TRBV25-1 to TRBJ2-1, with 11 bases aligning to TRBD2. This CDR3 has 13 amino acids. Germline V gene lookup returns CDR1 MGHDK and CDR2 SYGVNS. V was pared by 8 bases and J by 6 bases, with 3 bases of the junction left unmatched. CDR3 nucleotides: TGTGCCAGCGTAGCGGGAGGGTTCAATGAGCAGTTCTTC. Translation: CASVAGGFNEQFF.

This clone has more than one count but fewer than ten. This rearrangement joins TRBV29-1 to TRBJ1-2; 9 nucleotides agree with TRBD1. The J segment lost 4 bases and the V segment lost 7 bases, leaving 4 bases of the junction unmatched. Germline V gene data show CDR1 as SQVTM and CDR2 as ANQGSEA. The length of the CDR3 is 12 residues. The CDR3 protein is CSGQGGSYGYTF. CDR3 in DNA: TGCAGCGGACAGGGGGGTTCCTATGGCTACACCTTC.

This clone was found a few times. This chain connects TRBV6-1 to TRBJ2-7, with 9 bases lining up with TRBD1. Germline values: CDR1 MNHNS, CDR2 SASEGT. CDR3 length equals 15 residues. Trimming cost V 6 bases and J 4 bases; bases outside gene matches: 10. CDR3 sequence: CASSLLQGANYEQYF. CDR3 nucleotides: TGTGCCAGCAGCCTCTTACAGGGGGCTAATTACGAGCAGTACTTC.

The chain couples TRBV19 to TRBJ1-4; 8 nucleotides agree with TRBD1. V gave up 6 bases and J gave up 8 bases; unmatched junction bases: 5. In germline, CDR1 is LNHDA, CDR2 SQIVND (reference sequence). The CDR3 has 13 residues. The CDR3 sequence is CASRHRGNEKLFF. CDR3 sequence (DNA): TGTGCCAGTAGACACAGGGGGAACGAAAAACTGTTTTTT.

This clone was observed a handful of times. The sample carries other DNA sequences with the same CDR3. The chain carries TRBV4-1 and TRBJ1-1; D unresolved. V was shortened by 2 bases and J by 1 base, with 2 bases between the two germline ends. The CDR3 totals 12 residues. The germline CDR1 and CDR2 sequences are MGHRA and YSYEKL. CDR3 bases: TGCGCCAGCAGCCAAACGAACACTGAAGCTTTCTTT. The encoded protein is CASSQTNTEAFF.

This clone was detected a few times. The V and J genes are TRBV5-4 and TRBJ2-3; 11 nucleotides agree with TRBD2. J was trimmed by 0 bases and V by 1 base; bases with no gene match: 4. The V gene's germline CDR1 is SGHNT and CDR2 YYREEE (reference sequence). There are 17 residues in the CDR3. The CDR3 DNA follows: TGTGCCAGCAGCTTGCTCTGGACTAGCGGGAGCACAGATACGCAGTATTTT. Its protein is CASSLLWTSGSTDTQYF.

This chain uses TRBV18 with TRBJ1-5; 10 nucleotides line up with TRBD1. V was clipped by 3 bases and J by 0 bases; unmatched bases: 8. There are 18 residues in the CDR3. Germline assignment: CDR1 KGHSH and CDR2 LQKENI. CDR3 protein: CASSPSRDRGDSNQPQHF. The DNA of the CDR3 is TGTGCCAGCTCACCGTCCCGGGACAGGGGCGATAGCAATCAGCCCCAGCATTTT.

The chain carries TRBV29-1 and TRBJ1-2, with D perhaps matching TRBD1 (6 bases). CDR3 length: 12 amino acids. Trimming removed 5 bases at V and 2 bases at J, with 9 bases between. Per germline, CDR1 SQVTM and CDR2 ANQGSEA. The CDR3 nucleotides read TGCAGCGTTCTAGGGGGAAACTATGGCTACACCTTC. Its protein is CSVLGGNYGYTF. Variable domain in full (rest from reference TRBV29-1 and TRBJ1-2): SAVISQKPSRDICQRGTSLTIQCQVDSQVTMMFWYRQQPGQSLTLIATANQGSEATYESGFVIDKFPISRPNLTFSTLTVSNMSPEDSSIYLCSVLGGNYGYTFGSGTRLTVV.

DNA of the CDR3: TGTGCCAGCAGTTTGCGAGGGGTGATTTACGAGCAGTACTTC. Translated: CASSLRGVIYEQYF. The chain uses TRBV28 and TRBJ2-7; D tentatively reads TRBD1 or TRBD2 (5 bases each). Germline loops: CDR1 MDHEN, CDR2 SYDVKM. CDR3 length: 14 residues. V lost 3 bases and J 4 bases, leaving 13 bases between the germline ends. Drawing the rest from reference TRBV28 and TRBJ2-7, the complete variable domain is DVKVTQSSRYLVKRTGEKVFLECVQDMDHENMFWYRQDPGLGLRLIYFSYDVKMKEKGDIPEGYSVSREKKERFSLILESASTNQTSMYLCASSLRGVIYEQYFGPGTRLTVT.

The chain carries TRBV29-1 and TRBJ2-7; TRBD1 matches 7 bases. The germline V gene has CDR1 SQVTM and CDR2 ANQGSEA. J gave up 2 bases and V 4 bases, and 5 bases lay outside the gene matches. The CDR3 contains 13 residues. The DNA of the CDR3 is TGCAGCGTTGGGGACAGTGCAGCCTACGAGCAGTACTTC. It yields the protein CSVGDSAAYEQYF.

CDR3 protein: CASSATVVNEQFF. In DNA, the CDR3 is TGTGCCAGCAGTGCCACAGTCGTCAATGAGCAGTTCTTC. The V and J genes are TRBV6-1 and TRBJ2-1; D not resolved. CDR1 and CDR2 (germline): MNHNS, SASEGT. V shed 4 bases and J shed 6 bases, with 10 bases lying between them. CDR3 length equals 13 residues.

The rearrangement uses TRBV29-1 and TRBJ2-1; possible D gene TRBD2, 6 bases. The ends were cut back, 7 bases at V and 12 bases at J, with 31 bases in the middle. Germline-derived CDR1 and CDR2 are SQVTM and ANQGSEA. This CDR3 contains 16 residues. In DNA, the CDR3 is TGCAGCGCTCCTTATCTGTCGGGAGATCGCACTGAGCCGCAGTTCTTC. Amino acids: CSAPYLSGDRTEPQFF.

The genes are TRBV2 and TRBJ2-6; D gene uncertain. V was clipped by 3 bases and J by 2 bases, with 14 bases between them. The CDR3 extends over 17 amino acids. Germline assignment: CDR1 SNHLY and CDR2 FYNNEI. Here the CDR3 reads CASSDPSSFPGANVLTF. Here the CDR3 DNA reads TGTGCCAGCAGTGATCCCAGCTCCTTTCCTGGGGCCAACGTCCTGACTTTC.

The CDR3 reads CASSPGSEQFF. The CDR3 nucleotides are TGCGCCAGCAGCCCCGGCTCGGAGCAGTTCTTC. The chain combines TRBV4-1 with TRBJ2-1; D unclear. V dropped 4 bases and J dropped 10 bases, with 8 bases sitting between them. Germline V gene data show CDR1 as MGHRA and CDR2 as YSYEKL. The CDR3 is 11 residues long.

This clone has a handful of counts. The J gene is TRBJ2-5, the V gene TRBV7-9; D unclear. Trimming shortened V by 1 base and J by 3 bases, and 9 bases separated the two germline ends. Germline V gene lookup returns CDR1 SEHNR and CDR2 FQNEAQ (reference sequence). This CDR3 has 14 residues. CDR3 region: CASSLVVSKETQYF. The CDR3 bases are TGTGCCAGCAGCTTAGTTGTCAGTAAAGAGACCCAGTACTTC. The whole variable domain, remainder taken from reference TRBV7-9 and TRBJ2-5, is DTGVSQNPRHKITKRGQNVTFRCDPISEHNRLYWYRQTLGQGPEFLTYFQNEAQLEKSRLLSDRFSAERPKGSFSTLEIQRTEQGDSAMYLCASSLVVSKETQYFGPGTRLLVL.

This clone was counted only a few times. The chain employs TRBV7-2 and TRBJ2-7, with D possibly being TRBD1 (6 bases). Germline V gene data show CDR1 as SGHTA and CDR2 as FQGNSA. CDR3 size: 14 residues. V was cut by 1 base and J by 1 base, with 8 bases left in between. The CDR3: CASSLGGPSYEQYF. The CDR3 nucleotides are TGTGCCAGCAGCTTAGGGGGGCCTTCCTACGAGCAGTACTTC.

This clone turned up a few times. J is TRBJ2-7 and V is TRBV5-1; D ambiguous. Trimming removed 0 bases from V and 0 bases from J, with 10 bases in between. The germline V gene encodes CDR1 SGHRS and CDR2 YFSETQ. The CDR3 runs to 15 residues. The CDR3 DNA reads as TGCGCCAGCAGCTTGGAAGGGCACCTCTCCTACGAGCAGTACTTC. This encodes CASSLEGHLSYEQYF. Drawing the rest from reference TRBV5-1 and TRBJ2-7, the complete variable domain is KAGVTQTPRYLIKTRGQQVTLSCSPISGHRSVSWYQQTPGQGLQFLFEYFSETQRNKGNFPGRFSGRQFSNSRSEMNVSTLELGDSALYLCASSLEGHLSYEQYFGPGTRLTVT.

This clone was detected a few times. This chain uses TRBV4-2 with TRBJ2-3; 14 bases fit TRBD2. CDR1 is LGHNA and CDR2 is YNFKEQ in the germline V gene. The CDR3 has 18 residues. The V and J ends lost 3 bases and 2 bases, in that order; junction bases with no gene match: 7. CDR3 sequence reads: CASSHTPGLAGATDTQYF. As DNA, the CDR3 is TGTGCCAGCAGCCATACTCCGGGACTAGCGGGAGCCACAGATACGCAGTATTTT.

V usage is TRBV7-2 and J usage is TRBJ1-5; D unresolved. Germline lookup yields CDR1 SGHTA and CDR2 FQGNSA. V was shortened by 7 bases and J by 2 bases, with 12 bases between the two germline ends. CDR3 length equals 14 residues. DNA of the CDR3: TGTGCCAGCAAAGCCGGGGAAGGCAATCAGCCCCAGCATTTT. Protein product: CASKAGEGNQPQHF.